This TCR beta chain is drawn from a study of shared T cell receptors in the human thymus. This clone was observed a handful of times. The trim removed 7 bases at V and 2 bases at J, leaving 7 bases unmatched. Germline CDR1 reads SNHLY; CDR2 reads FYNNEI. CDR3 length: 14 residues. Profiled with immunoSEQ multiplex PCR; TCRdb holds only in-frame clones, not every one. Of approximately 760,000 clones in the sample, approximately 85% were seen once. These data were also reused for a study on human thymus T cells. This second study notes: Thymic tissue was derived from resections collected during corrective heart surgery. Thymic and blood repertoires seemed to favor certain V and J genes.

Sequenced: thymocytes. The V call is TRBV2, the J call TRBJ2-7; 8 bases line up with TRBD1. This TCR was recovered from a girl less than two years old with a congenital heart defect. The CDR3 spells CASKSETGAYEQYF. CDR3 coding DNA: TGTGCCAGCAAGAGTGAGACAGGGGCCTACGAGCAGTACTTC.